This TCR beta chain was identified in a study of blood T cell repertoires in COVID-19. Assay used: immunoSEQ multiplex PCR; TCRdb lists only in-frame clones, some missing. The repertoire has 200,000 to 250,000 clones, around 85% of them found once; the top ten carry 1.3%. J gave up 1 base and V 8 bases, and 4 bases lay outside the gene matches. The germline V gene encodes CDR1 MGHDK and CDR2 SYGVNS. This CDR3 is 13 amino acids long. Sequenced sample: PBMCs or T cells enriched from blood (not recorded which). This sequence was found in a woman aged 40 to 50 with acute COVID-19. The chain carries TRBV25-1 and TRBJ1-2; TRBD1 matches 7 bases. DNA for the CDR3: TGTGCCAGCGGCAGACAGGGTAACTATGGCTACACCTTC. This encodes CASGRQGNYGYTF.